This T cell receptor (beta chain) was sequenced for a study of regulatory T cells in long-lasting Graves disease. Whole-study context: For under 3 months, newly diagnosed Graves' patients had been taking antithyroid drugs. Findings and caveats of the study: Because few samples were included, accuracy may have been lower.

Notes on this clonotype: What it binds is not known.

Time point of the sample: newly diagnosed GD, antithyroid drugs for less than 3 months. PBMC RNA served as the TCR library source. The source of the patients was an endocrinology department in Xi'an, China. This CDR3 is 14 amino acids long. The V gene's germline CDR1 is ENHRY and CDR2 SYGVKD. Trimming left V 5 bases short and J 3 bases short, with 12 bases between. According to the study, TCR beta libraries were built with iRepertoire HTBI primers and CDR3-region Arm-PCR. TCRdb reprocessed the multiplex PCR reads with MiXCR, giving one entry per CDR3 protein. Here the sample spans roughly 430,000 distinct CDR3 sequences, about a sixth being singletons. Another study also made use of these data, one on T cells in Graves' hyperthyroidism and ophthalmopathy. That study reports: Blood shared most expanded thyroid clonotypes above 0.001.

Sample: peripheral blood mononuclear cells (PBMCs), taken at new diagnosis, from a patient treated with antithyroid drugs. The genes are TRBV10-3 and TRBJ2-3, with D maybe TRBD1 (7 bases). This TCR derives from a woman in her thirties with Graves disease. The CDR3 DNA reads TGTGCCATCAGTTTGGAGGGGGCAACAGATACGCAGTATTTT. Residues: CAISLEGATDTQYF.